The following is a T cell receptor (beta chain) sequence with its context. Germline V lookup: CDR1 MNHEY, CDR2 SVGAGI. This CDR3 contains 14 residues. V was trimmed by 4 bases and J by 7 bases, leaving 13 bases between them. Scientists made TCR beta libraries using quantitative 5'-RACE with molecular barcodes. TCRdb fed the 5' RACE reads into MiXCR, producing one record per CDR3 protein. The sample lists 200,000 to 250,000 distinct CDR3 sequences; 20% to 30% were seen once. This entry is derived from a study of CD8 T cells in ankylosing spondylitis. This clonotype was sampled from a male donor with ankylosing spondylitis or in good health (not recorded which). The chain employs TRBV6-5 and TRBJ2-2; D possibly corresponds to TRBD2 (6 bases). The specimen was blood, either unsorted or a sorted T cell fraction (not recorded which). This CDR3 is CASSSRRESGELFF. CDR3 sequence (DNA): TGTGCCAGCAGTTCCCGGCGGGAAAGCGGGGAGCTGTTTTTT.